One and the same sample provided the 7 T cell receptor beta chains below, sequenced in a study of cytomegalovirus exposure and HLA in healthy donors. The PCR was carried out with 60 Vbeta primers and 13 Jbeta primers. Some clones are missing from TCRdb's copy, which holds only in-frame ones; the method was immunoSEQ multiplex PCR. Here the sample spans approximately 120,000 clones, roughly 78% being singletons. The sample was PBMCs. The source is a man in his thirties or forties in good health and CMV-seropositive.

The CDR3: CASSFRFAGGQTDTQYF. The DNA of the CDR3 is TGTGCCAGCAGCTTTCGTTTTGCGGGAGGGCAGACAGATACGCAGTATTTT. V usage is TRBV5-4 and J usage is TRBJ2-3; 9 bases match TRBD2. V trimming: 2 bases; J trimming: 3 bases; junction bases outside the gene matches: 10. CDR1 is SGHNT and CDR2 is YYREEE in the germline V gene (reference sequence). The CDR3 sequence is 17 residues long.

The chain combines TRBV6-5 with TRBJ2-7; 8 bases are a match to TRBD2. In germline, CDR1 is MNHEY, CDR2 SVGAGI. The CDR3 contains 15 residues. With V trimmed by 0 bases and J by 4 bases, 5 bases remained unmatched. This CDR3 reads CASSYSRAGVYEQYF. For the CDR3, the DNA is TGTGCCAGCAGTTACTCGCGAGCGGGAGTGTACGAGCAGTACTTC.

V is TRBV6-5 and J is TRBJ2-7; possible D gene TRBD1, 7 bases. Germline assignment: CDR1 MNHEY and CDR2 SVGAGI. Trimming pared 6 bases from V and 0 bases from J, leaving 15 bases between. The CDR3 extends over 15 amino acids. The CDR3 DNA reads as TGTGCCAGCAGCCCCGAGCAGGGGGGCTCCTACGAGCAGTACTTC. Amino acid sequence: CASSPEQGGSYEQYF.

The rearrangement uses TRBV5-6 and TRBJ2-7, with 7 bases lining up with TRBD2. The germline V gene has CDR1 SGHDT and CDR2 YYEEEE. The CDR3 spans 14 residues. V lost 4 bases to trimming and J lost 4 bases; unmatched junction nucleotides: 8. The CDR3 protein is CASSLGTNLYEQYF. The DNA for the CDR3 is TGTGCCAGCAGCCTCGGGACTAATCTTTACGAGCAGTACTTC.

This chain joins TRBV15 and TRBJ2-7; maybe TRBD2 (5 bases). Per the germline V gene, CDR1 is LNHNV and CDR2 is YYDKDF (reference sequence). Trimming removed 5 bases from V and 3 bases from J, with 8 bases in between. The CDR3 has 12 amino acids. In DNA, the CDR3 is TGTGCCACCAGCCCCGGGATCTACGAGCAGTACTTC. It is translated as CATSPGIYEQYF.

The chain recombines TRBV19 with TRBJ2-7; D is undetermined. CDR1 is LNHDA, CDR2 SQIVND, per germline (reference sequence). The length of the CDR3 is 13 residues. The germline V and J ends were trimmed by 5 bases and 2 bases, with 10 bases remaining between them. CDR3: CASSRRVTYEQYF. In DNA, the CDR3 is TGTGCCAGTAGTCGACGGGTAACCTACGAGCAGTACTTC. Full variable domain (rest looked up from reference TRBV19 and TRBJ2-7): DGGITQSPKYLFRKEGQNVTLSCEQNLNHDAMYWYRQDPGQGLRLIYYSQIVNDFQKGDIAEGYSVSREKKESFPLTVTSAQKNPTAFYLCASSRRVTYEQYFGPGTRLTVT.

The rearrangement links TRBV6-5 to TRBJ2-1; 8 bases line up with TRBD2. V lost 5 bases to trimming and J lost 2 bases; unmatched junction nucleotides: 5. The CDR3 has 15 residues. Germline V gives CDR1 MNHEY, CDR2 SVGAGI. The CDR3 region has the DNA TGTGCCAGCAGTGCCAGCGGGAGTCCCTACAATGAGCAGTTCTTC. Amino acid sequence: CASSASGSPYNEQFF.